Below are 3 T cell receptor beta chains sequenced from a single sample in a study of identical twins. TCRdb re-analysed the 5' RACE reads in MiXCR, keeping a single row per CDR3 protein. The sample consists of approximately 230,000 distinct CDR3 sequences, under 8.5% of them appearing once. These same records also appear under a second study, on T cells expressing NK-cell markers.

The material sequenced was CD8+ T cells sorted from blood. All receptors come from a woman aged 18-29 years in good health.

The V and J genes are TRBV5-5 and TRBJ2-1; D possibly matches TRBD1 or TRBD2 (5 bases each). The germline V gene has CDR1 SGHKS and CDR2 YYEKEE (reference sequence). CDR3 size: 14 residues. Trimming took off 0 bases at V and 9 bases at J, with 13 bases between the two ends. The CDR3 DNA reads TGTGCCAGCAGCTTGGTGGGGGTCTCCATTGAGCAGTTCTTC. Protein sequence: CASSLVGVSIEQFF.

Only a few counts were recorded for this clonotype. The chain links TRBV12-3 or TRBV12-4 to TRBJ1-5; the D is unclear. The CDR3 runs 16 residues. The V gene lost 3 bases and the J gene lost 0 bases, with 12 bases spanning the gap. The CDR3 DNA reads as TGTGCCAGCAGTTTGGTAAGCCCCGATAGCAATCAGCCCCAGCATTTT. Translating gives CASSLVSPDSNQPQHF.

This clonotype was observed a few times. This chain connects TRBV4-3 to TRBJ2-3; possibly TRBD1 or TRBD2 for D (8 bases each). V lost 6 bases and J lost 5, with 15 bases in between. CDR1 is LGHNA and CDR2 is YSLEER in the germline V gene. This CDR3 is 14 amino acids long. The CDR3 loop reads CASRQGGLGDTQYF. CDR3 nucleotides: TGCGCCAGCAGACAGGGGGGACTAGGAGATACGCAGTATTTT.